Shown below are 28 T cell receptor beta chains from a single sample sequenced in a study of control samples from healthy donors and cancer patients. This table comes from immunoSEQ multiplex PCR, and its TCRdb copy is limited to in-frame clones, with some not included. There are roughly 150,000 clones in the sample; 90% to 95% occur only once, and approximately 0.7% lies in the top ten. The source material was blood. These receptors all stem from a woman in her 30s in good health.

This rearrangement joins TRBV7-9 to TRBJ1-6; 7 bases line up with TRBD1. CDR1 SEHNR and CDR2 FQNEAQ come from the germline V gene (reference sequence). This CDR3 region has 15 residues. Germline trimming cut 5 bases from V and 9 bases from J; bases unmatched to any gene: 10. CDR3 protein: CASSPRQGTISPLHF. Here the CDR3 DNA reads TGTGCCAGCAGCCCAAGACAGGGAACCATTTCACCCCTCCACTTT.

CDR3 region: CASSSPNSPLHF. The CDR3 nucleotides are TGTGCCAGCAGCTCCCCCAATTCACCCCTCCACTTT. The chain couples TRBV11-2 to TRBJ1-6; unclear D gene. The CDR3 consists of 12 residues. V lost 4 bases, J lost 7 bases, and 5 bases lay in between. In germline, CDR1 is SGHAT, CDR2 FQNNGV.

The V gene is TRBV6-5, the J gene TRBJ1-2; possible D gene TRBD1, 6 bases. Trimming took off 8 bases at V and 8 bases at J, with 15 bases between the two ends. The CDR3 consists of 12 residues. Germline lookup yields CDR1 MNHEY and CDR2 SVGAGI. Here the CDR3 reads CASWLGAIGYTF. The CDR3 coding sequence is TGTGCCAGCTGGTTGGGGGCGATAGGCTACACCTTC.

This chain joins TRBV24-1 and TRBJ2-5, with D possibly matching TRBD2 (5 bases). CDR1 is KGHDR, CDR2 SFDVKD, per germline. The CDR3 covers 15 residues. The germline V and J ends were trimmed by 5 bases and 5 bases, with 17 bases remaining between them. CDR3 nucleotide sequence: TGTGCCACCAGTGGGGTACTAGGCGCACGGGAGACCCAGTACTTC. Translated, it gives CATSGVLGARETQYF.

The chain joins TRBV29-1 to TRBJ2-1; a weak D match, TRBD1 (6 bases). Looked up from germline, CDR1 is SQVTM and CDR2 is ANQGSEA. This CDR3 region has 18 residues. Trimming removed 7 bases at V and 0 bases at J, with 25 bases between. In DNA, the CDR3 is TGCAGCGACAATTCGGGGACAAAATATATGAGCTCCTACAATGAGCAGTTCTTC. Amino acids: CSDNSGTKYMSSYNEQFF.

The chain combines TRBV28 with TRBJ2-2, with 8 bases matching TRBD1. Germline values: CDR1 MDHEN, CDR2 SYDVKM. The CDR3 extends over 16 amino acids. Germline trimming cut 5 bases from V and 6 bases from J; bases unmatched to any gene: 11. This CDR3 reads CASSVPRDRWPGELFF. The CDR3 DNA reads TGTGCCAGCAGTGTGCCCCGGGACAGGTGGCCCGGGGAGCTGTTTTTT.

This clone was counted a single time. The chain has TRBV7-2 and TRBJ2-7; 11 bases align to TRBD2. The CDR3 has 14 residues. Per the germline V gene, CDR1 is SGHTA and CDR2 is FQGNSA. The V segment lost 5 bases and the J segment 3 bases; nucleotides outside the gene matches: 3. The CDR3 here is CASSPGTSGYEQYF. The CDR3 DNA reads as TGTGCCAGCAGCCCTGGGACTAGCGGCTACGAGCAGTACTTC.

The gene calls are TRBV6-1 and TRBJ2-2, with TRBD1 matching 12 bases. The V segment lost 4 bases and the J segment 9 bases; nucleotides outside the gene matches: 9. This CDR3 has 16 amino acids. CDR1 is MNHNS, CDR2 SASEGT, per germline. The CDR3 region is CASSAVYGTGGRELFF. CDR3 DNA sequence: TGTGCCAGCAGTGCCGTTTACGGGACAGGGGGCAGGGAGCTGTTTTTT.

The rearrangement joins TRBV28 to TRBJ1-4; D unresolved. Germline V lookup: CDR1 MDHEN, CDR2 SYDVKM. Trimming took 5 bases from V and 8 from J, leaving 12 bases between them. This CDR3 contains 13 residues. In DNA, the CDR3 is TGTGCCAGCAGTCGCCGGACTCGGGAAAAACTGTTTTTT. This encodes CASSRRTREKLFF.

The rearrangement joins TRBV6-5 to TRBJ2-1, with 9 bases lining up with TRBD1. Per germline, CDR1 MNHEY and CDR2 SVGAGI. The J segment lost 5 bases and the V segment lost 5 bases, leaving 4 bases of the junction unmatched. The CDR3 consists of 14 residues. CDR3 sequence reads: CASSRTGDHNEQFF. The CDR3 DNA follows: TGTGCCAGCAGTAGGACAGGGGATCACAATGAGCAGTTCTTC.

This clone was found once. The V gene is TRBV3-1 (or the pseudogene TRBV3-2), the J gene TRBJ1-2, with 9 bases fitting TRBD1. This CDR3 comprises 16 residues. Per the germline V gene, CDR1 is LGHDT and CDR2 is YNNKEL (reference sequence). V shed 4 bases and J 6 bases; nucleotides not matched to a gene: 12. CDR3 sequence reads: CASSRSPGQGFDGYTF. For the CDR3, the DNA is TGTGCCAGCAGCCGATCCCCGGGACAGGGATTCGATGGCTACACCTTC.

The chain uses TRBV18 and TRBJ1-1, with D possibly TRBD1 on 5 matching bases. Germline CDR1 KGHSH, CDR2 LQKENI. The CDR3 consists of 13 residues. Trimming left V 3 bases short and J 8 bases short, with 13 bases between. The CDR3 DNA is TGTGCCAGCTCACCGGGGGGTAATAGCGAAGCTTTCTTT. Translating gives CASSPGGNSEAFF. Filled out from reference TRBV18 and TRBJ1-1, the complete variable domain reads NAGVMQNPRHLVRRRGQEARLRCSPMKGHSHVYWYRQLPEEGLKFMVYLQKENIIDESGMPKERFSAEFPKEGPSILRIQQVVRGDSAAYFCASSPGGNSEAFFGQGTRLTVV.

The V call is TRBV29-1, the J call TRBJ1-3, with no clear D. This CDR3 is 12 amino acids long. Germline V gene lookup returns CDR1 SQVTM and CDR2 ANQGSEA. Trimming removed 5 bases at V and 4 bases at J, with 9 bases between. CDR3 coding DNA: TGCAGCGTTCGAGTCCGGGGAAACACCATATATTTT. Amino acids: CSVRVRGNTIYF.

The V gene is TRBV5-1, the J gene TRBJ2-6; perhaps TRBD2 as D (6 bases). Germline V gene sequence: CDR1 SGHRS, CDR2 YFSETQ. V lost 4 bases, J lost 3 bases, and 17 bases lay in between. The CDR3 is made up of 17 amino acids. The CDR3 loop reads CASSPGLSSHGANVLTF. In DNA form, the CDR3 reads TGCGCCAGCAGCCCGGGACTCTCGTCCCATGGGGCCAACGTCCTGACTTTC.

The CDR3 nucleotides are TGTGCCAGCAGTTTGACAGGGGGCGGAGGTTATGAGCAGTTCTTC. Encoded protein: CASSLTGGGGYEQFF. The chain has TRBV6-2 or TRBV6-3 and TRBJ2-1; 10 positions match TRBD1. This CDR3 has 15 amino acids. CDR1 and CDR2 (germline): MNHEY, SVGEGT. V lost 4 bases, J lost 8 bases, and 8 bases stayed unmatched.

The V and J genes are TRBV5-1 and TRBJ2-1; 9 nucleotides align to TRBD2. The CDR3 sequence is 16 residues long. CDR1 is SGHRS and CDR2 is YFSETQ in the germline V gene. With V trimmed by 4 bases and J by 1 base, 6 bases remained unmatched. The CDR3 DNA is TGCGCCAGCAGCGGACTAGCGAGGGGTTCCTACAATGAGCAGTTCTTC. It encodes CASSGLARGSYNEQFF.

The chain couples TRBV18 to TRBJ1-1, with D tentatively TRBD1 (5 bases). The V end lost 9 bases, the J end lost 3 bases, and 14 bases lay between the germline ends. The germline V gene has CDR1 KGHSH and CDR2 LQKENI. This CDR3 region has 13 residues. As DNA, the CDR3 is TGTGCCAGTAACCGGGGGGGGGACACTGAAGCTTTCTTT. Translation gives CASNRGGDTEAFF.

The chain carries TRBV7-3 and TRBJ1-6, with 7 positions matching TRBD1. CDR3 length equals 15 residues. J lost 9 bases, V lost 1 base, and 6 bases had no gene match. Germline-derived CDR1 and CDR2 are SGHTA and FQGTGA. The CDR3 coding sequence is TGTGCCAGCAGCTTAAGGCCAGGGGGAGCTTCACCCCTCCACTTT. Amino acid sequence: CASSLRPGGASPLHF.

This clone was seen once. The chain employs TRBV7-9 and TRBJ1-2, with TRBD1 as a possible D gene (5 bases). CDR1 and CDR2 from the germline V gene are SEHNR and FQNEAQ (reference sequence). There are 12 residues in the CDR3. Trimming took 5 bases from V and 7 from J, leaving 11 bases between them. CDR3 in amino acids: CASSPGGTGYTF. Here the CDR3 DNA reads TGTGCCAGCAGCCCCGGGGGGACTGGCTACACCTTC.

This clone was recorded once. The J gene is TRBJ1-5, the V gene TRBV6-1; unclear D gene. V was trimmed by 3 bases and J by 3 bases, leaving 15 bases between them. This CDR3 is 16 amino acids long. CDR1 is MNHNS and CDR2 is SASEGT in the germline V gene. Here the CDR3 reads CASSETLGRPNQPQHF. CDR3 coding DNA: TGTGCCAGCAGTGAGACCCTGGGGAGGCCCAATCAGCCCCAGCATTTT.

The V call is TRBV15, the J call TRBJ1-2; 9 positions agree with TRBD1. This CDR3 region has 16 residues. Losses at the gene ends were 6 bases for V and 2 bases for J; bases not matched to a gene: 10. Per the germline V gene, CDR1 is LNHNV and CDR2 is YYDKDF (reference sequence). CDR3: CATRRPTGTGNYGYTF. The CDR3 DNA reads as TGTGCCACCAGGAGGCCCACGGGGACAGGGAACTATGGCTACACCTTC.

The CDR3 nucleotides are TGTGCCAGTAGCCGAGGAGGGCAGGACTACAATGAGCAGTTCTTC. Translated, it gives CASSRGGQDYNEQFF. This chain links TRBV19 with TRBJ2-1; D perhaps matches TRBD2 (6 bases). The length of the CDR3 is 15 residues. Trimming shortened V by 6 bases and J by 3 bases, and 15 bases separated the two germline ends. Germline assignment: CDR1 LNHDA and CDR2 SQIVND (reference sequence).

V is TRBV30 and J is TRBJ2-2; 7 bases fit TRBD1. The J segment lost 5 bases and the V segment lost 1 base, leaving 4 bases of the junction unmatched. Germline V CDR1 and CDR2: GTSNPN, SVGIG (reference sequence). The CDR3 covers 14 residues. The CDR3 DNA is TGTGCCTGGAGTGGACAGGGTGGGACCGGGGAGCTGTTTTTT. This codes for CAWSGQGGTGELFF.

The chain joins TRBV10-3 to TRBJ1-2; unclear D gene. The length of the CDR3 is 13 residues. Germline V gene data show CDR1 as ENHRY and CDR2 as SYGVKD. The V and J ends lost 2 bases and 2 bases respectively, with 6 bases between them. CDR3 DNA: TGTGCCATCAGTGAGAACGGAAACTATGGCTACACCTTC. Its translation is CAISENGNYGYTF.

The chain combines TRBV2 with TRBJ2-7; 9 nucleotides line up with TRBD2. This CDR3 contains 15 residues. Germline V gene lookup returns CDR1 SNHLY and CDR2 FYNNEI. Trimming removed 4 bases from V and 2 bases from J; junction bases left unmatched: 6. The CDR3 nucleotides are TGTGCCAGCAGTGCTTTTAGCGGGAGCCCCTACGAGCAGTACTTC. Its protein product is CASSAFSGSPYEQYF.

This chain links TRBV9 with TRBJ1-6; D is undetermined. V lost 3 bases to trimming and J lost 0 bases, with 10 bases between them. This CDR3 contains 16 residues. Per the germline V gene, CDR1 is SGDLS and CDR2 is YYNGEE. CDR3 sequence: CASSETLSSYNSPLHF. Here the CDR3 DNA reads TGTGCCAGCAGCGAAACACTGAGCTCCTATAATTCACCCCTCCACTTT.

V is TRBV18 and J is TRBJ2-7; D is perhaps TRBD1 (6 bases). The length of the CDR3 is 13 residues. Germline lookup yields CDR1 KGHSH and CDR2 LQKENI. The ends were cut back, 5 bases at V and 4 bases at J, with 12 bases in the middle. DNA of the CDR3: TGTGCCAGCTCAAGGGACACTACATACGAGCAGTACTTC. It codes for CASSRDTTYEQYF.

V is TRBV7-2 and J is TRBJ2-3; 10 positions match TRBD2. The ends lost 1 base at V and 2 bases at J; junction bases unmatched: 9. This CDR3 is 18 amino acids long. Germline-derived CDR1 and CDR2 are SGHTA and FQGNSA. This CDR3 reads CASSLVAGGSLNTDTQYF. The CDR3 bases are TGTGCCAGCAGCTTAGTAGCGGGAGGTTCACTGAACACAGATACGCAGTATTTT.